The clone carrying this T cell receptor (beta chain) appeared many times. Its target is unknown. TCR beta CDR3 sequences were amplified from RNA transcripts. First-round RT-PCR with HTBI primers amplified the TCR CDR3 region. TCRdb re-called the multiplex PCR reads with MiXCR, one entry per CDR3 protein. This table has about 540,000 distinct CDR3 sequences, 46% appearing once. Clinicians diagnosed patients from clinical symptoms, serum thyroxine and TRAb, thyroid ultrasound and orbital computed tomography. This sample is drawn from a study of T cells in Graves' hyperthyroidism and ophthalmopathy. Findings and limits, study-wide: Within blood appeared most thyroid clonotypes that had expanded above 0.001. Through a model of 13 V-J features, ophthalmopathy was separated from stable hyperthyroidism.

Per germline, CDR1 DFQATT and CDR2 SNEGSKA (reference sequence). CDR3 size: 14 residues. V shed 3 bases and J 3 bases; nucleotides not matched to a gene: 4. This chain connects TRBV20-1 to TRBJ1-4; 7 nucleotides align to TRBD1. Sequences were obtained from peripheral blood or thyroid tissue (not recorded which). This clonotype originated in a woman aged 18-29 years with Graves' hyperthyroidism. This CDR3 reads CSASTGTANEKLFF. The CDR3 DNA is TGCAGTGCTAGTACTGGGACAGCTAATGAAAAACTGTTTTTT.